What follows are 10 T cell receptor beta chains derived from one specimen sequenced in a study of early T cells in non-severe SARS-CoV-2 infection. One entry per CDR3 protein results from TCRdb running MiXCR on the 5' RACE reads. The data hold 85,000 to 100,000 distinct CDR3 sequences, with around 17% observed a single time. The source was whole blood, collected at baseline. Receptors were obtained from an adult who was a healthcare worker with PCR-confirmed SARS-CoV-2 infection or an uninfected control (not recorded which).

Details on this clonotype: Germline is not matched at one junction end, which may reflect a read error. The rearrangement joins TRBV20-1 to TRBJ2-2; TRBD1 matches at 7 bases. The germline gives CDR1 DFQATT, CDR2 SNEGSKA (reference sequence). This CDR3 comprises 15 residues. The CDR3 coding sequence is TGCAGTGCTAGCCAAGGGACAGCGAAGACCGGGGAGCTGTTTTTT. Protein product: CSASQGTAKTGELFF.

The rearrangement uses TRBV20-1 and TRBJ2-7, with D tentatively TRBD1 or TRBD2 (5 bases each). Germline lookup yields CDR1 DFQATT and CDR2 SNEGSKA (reference sequence). There are 12 residues in the CDR3. Trimming pared 3 bases from V and 5 bases from J, leaving 11 bases between. CDR3 loop: CSARAGTHEQYF. CDR3 coding DNA: TGCAGTGCTAGGGCAGGGACCCACGAGCAGTACTTC.

The chain couples TRBV19 to TRBJ1-5, with 7 bases identical to TRBD1. V lost 5 bases, J lost 0 bases, and 10 bases stayed unmatched. The CDR3 extends over 17 amino acids. The V gene's germline CDR1 is LNHDA and CDR2 SQIVND (reference sequence). The CDR3 spells CASSPLSGTDSNQPQHF. The CDR3 DNA follows: TGTGCCAGTAGTCCTCTATCCGGGACAGATAGCAATCAGCCCCAGCATTTT.

The rearrangement links TRBV9 to TRBJ2-1; no firm D call. The CDR3 length is 12 residues. V gave up 0 bases and J gave up 7 bases, with 5 bases separating them. Germline V gene sequence: CDR1 SGDLS, CDR2 YYNGEE. CDR3 amino acids: CASSVERNEQFF. CDR3 nucleotide sequence: TGTGCCAGCAGCGTAGAACGTAATGAGCAGTTCTTC. Looking up the rest from reference TRBV9 and TRBJ2-1 gives the full variable domain: DSGVTQTPKHLITATGQRVTLRCSPRSGDLSVYWYQQSLDQGLQFLIQYYNGEERAKGNILERFSAQQFPDLHSELNLSSLELGDSALYFCASSVERNEQFFGPGTRLTVL.

This clonotype was seen more than once but under ten times. V and J are TRBV7-2 and TRBJ1-2, with D possibly TRBD1 on 6 matching bases. Germline lookup yields CDR1 SGHTA and CDR2 FQGNSA. The CDR3 loop spans 15 amino acids. V dropped 1 base and J dropped 0 bases, with 9 bases sitting between them. The CDR3 DNA sequence: TGTGCCAGCAGCTTAGGGCAGGGGCCTAACTATGGCTACACCTTC. The encoded protein is CASSLGQGPNYGYTF.

This CDR3 reads CASSLKVANEQFF. For the CDR3, the DNA is TGTGCCAGCAGTTTAAAAGTCGCCAATGAGCAGTTCTTC. J is TRBJ2-1 and V is TRBV12-3 or TRBV12-4; D gene uncertain. Trimming left V 2 bases short and J 6 bases short, with 8 bases between. The CDR3 covers 13 residues.

The sample holds a few counts of this clonotype. The V call is TRBV20-1, the J call TRBJ2-3; 10 bases align to TRBD2. Germline CDR1 reads DFQATT; CDR2 reads SNEGSKA (reference sequence). The CDR3 covers 13 residues. V dropped 2 bases and J dropped 5; count of bases not matched to a gene: 1. CDR3 DNA sequence: TGCAGTGCTAGACTAGCGGGAGTAGATACGCAGTATTTT. This encodes CSARLAGVDTQYF.

This clonotype appeared a few times. This sequence joins TRBV6-4 and TRBJ2-1; TRBD2 matches 8 bases. The CDR3 length is 13 residues. CDR1 and CDR2 from the germline V gene are MRHNA and SNTAGT. V lost 8 bases and J lost 6; bases outside the gene matches: 6. The CDR3 nucleotides read TGTGCCAGCGGGCCCGGGACTAGCAATGAGCAGTTCTTC. Translating it yields CASGPGTSNEQFF.

The sample holds many counts of this clonotype. This chain connects TRBV28 to TRBJ2-1; D is ambiguous. The CDR3 is made up of 11 amino acids. Trimming pared 5 bases from V and 7 bases from J, leaving 6 bases between. Germline V lookup: CDR1 MDHEN, CDR2 SYDVKM. CDR3 region: CASSGMNEQFF. The CDR3, as DNA: TGTGCCAGCAGTGGAATGAATGAGCAGTTCTTC. The complete variable domain, with remaining parts taken from reference TRBV28 and TRBJ2-1, reads DVKVTQSSRYLVKRTGEKVFLECVQDMDHENMFWYRQDPGLGLRLIYFSYDVKMKEKGDIPEGYSVSREKKERFSLILESASTNQTSMYLCASSGMNEQFFGPGTRLTVL.

The chain recombines TRBV20-1 with TRBJ1-5; D may be TRBD1 (6 bases). The CDR3 sequence is 12 residues long. Germline CDR1 reads DFQATT; CDR2 reads SNEGSKA (reference sequence). The CDR3: CSATGTNQPQHF. The CDR3 bases are TGCAGCGCCACAGGGACCAATCAGCCCCAGCATTTT.